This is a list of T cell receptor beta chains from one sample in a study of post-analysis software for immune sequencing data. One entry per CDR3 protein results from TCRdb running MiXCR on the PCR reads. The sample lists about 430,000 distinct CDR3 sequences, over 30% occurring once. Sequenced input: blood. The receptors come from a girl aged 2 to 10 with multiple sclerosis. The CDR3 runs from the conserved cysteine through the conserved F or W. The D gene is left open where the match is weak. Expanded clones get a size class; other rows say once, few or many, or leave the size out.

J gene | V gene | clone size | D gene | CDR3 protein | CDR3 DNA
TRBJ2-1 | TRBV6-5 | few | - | CASSPRPGLGYNEQFF | TGTGCCAGCAGTCCCAGGCCGGGACTGGGGTACAATGAGCAGTTCTTC
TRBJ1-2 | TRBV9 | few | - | CASSVDIGKTYGYTF | TGTGCCAGCAGCGTAGATATAGGGAAGACGTATGGCTACACCTTC
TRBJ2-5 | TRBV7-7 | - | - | CASSLGPEETQYF | TGTGCCAGCAGCTTAGGCCCGGAGGAGACCCAGTACTTC
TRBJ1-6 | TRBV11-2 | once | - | CASSLAGSSSPLHF | TGTGCCAGCAGCTTAGCGGGCAGCAGTTCACCCCTCCACTTT
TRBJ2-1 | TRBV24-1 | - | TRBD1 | CATSDVQTGGSYNEQFF | TGTGCCACCAGTGACGTGCAGACAGGGGGATCCTACAATGAGCAGTTCTTC
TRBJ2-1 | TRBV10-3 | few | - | CAISEGGRNEQFF | TGTGCCATCAGTGAGGGGGGCCGGAATGAGCAGTTCTTC
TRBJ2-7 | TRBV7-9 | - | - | CASSTGSQVYEQYF | TGTGCCAGCAGCACGGGCAGTCAGGTTTACGAGCAGTACTTC
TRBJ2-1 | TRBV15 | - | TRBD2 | CATSRGPGTSGRQFF | TGTGCCACCAGCAGAGGCCCGGGGACTAGCGGAAGGCAGTTCTTC
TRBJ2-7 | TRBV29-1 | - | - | CSIQGGTREEYF | TGCAGCATACAGGGCGGTACAAGGGAGGAGTACTTC
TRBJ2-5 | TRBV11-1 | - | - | CASSYNRGIGNEQYF | TGTGCCAGCAGCTACAACCGGGGGATCGGAAATGAGCAGTACTTC
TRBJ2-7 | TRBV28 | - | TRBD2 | CASSPSGYSYEQYF | TGTGCCAGCAGCCCTAGCGGGTACTCCTACGAGCAGTACTTC
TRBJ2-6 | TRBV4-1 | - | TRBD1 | CASSQEQQGATGANVLTF | TGCGCCAGCAGCCAGGAGCAACAGGGGGCCACTGGGGCCAACGTCCTGACTTTC
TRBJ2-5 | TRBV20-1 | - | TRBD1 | CSASGQGGDNEQYF | TGCAGTGCTAGTGGACAGGGTGGAGACAATGAGCAGTACTTC
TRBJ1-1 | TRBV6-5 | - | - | CASSYSMNTEAFF | TGTGCCAGCAGTTACTCGATGAACACTGAAGCTTTCTTT
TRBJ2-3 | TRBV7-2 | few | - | CASSLTFGDTQYF | TGTGCCAGCAGCTTGACATTCGGAGATACGCAGTATTTT
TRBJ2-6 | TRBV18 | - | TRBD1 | CASSQVDRAGANVLTF | TGTGCCAGCTCACAAGTGGACAGGGCCGGGGCCAACGTCCTGACTTTC
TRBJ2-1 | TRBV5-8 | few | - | CASSPELSSYNEQFF | TGTGCCAGCAGCCCTGAATTGAGCTCCTACAATGAGCAGTTCTTC
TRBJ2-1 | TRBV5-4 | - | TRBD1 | CASSWGTGDNEQFF | TGTGCCAGCAGCTGGGGGACAGGGGACAATGAGCAGTTCTTC
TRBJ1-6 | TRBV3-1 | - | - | CASSQHSRDSPLHF | TGTGCCAGCAGCCAGCATTCCAGGGACTCACCCCTCCACTTT
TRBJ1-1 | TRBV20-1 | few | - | CSASPKTEAFF | TGCAGTGCTAGTCCTAAGACTGAAGCTTTCTTT
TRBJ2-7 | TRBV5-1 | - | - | CASSFGWGDEQYF | TGCGCCAGCAGCTTTGGGTGGGGTGACGAGCAGTACTTC
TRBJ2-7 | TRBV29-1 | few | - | CSVEGLWGSPPSYEQYF | TGCAGCGTTGAAGGTCTTTGGGGGAGTCCCCCCTCCTACGAGCAGTACTTC
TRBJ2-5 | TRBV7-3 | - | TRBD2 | CASSLRASGGETQYF | TGTGCCAGCAGCTTACGCGCTAGCGGAGGGGAGACCCAGTACTTC
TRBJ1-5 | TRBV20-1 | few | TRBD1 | CSAINFRDRAKNSNQPQHF | TGCAGTGCCATTAACTTCCGGGACAGGGCCAAAAATAGCAATCAGCCCCAGCATTTT
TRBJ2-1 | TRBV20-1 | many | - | CSARGQYYNEQFF | TGCAGTGCTAGGGGACAATATTACAATGAGCAGTTCTTC
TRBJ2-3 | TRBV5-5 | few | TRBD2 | CASSRGLAQKADTQYF | TGTGCCAGCAGCAGGGGACTAGCTCAGAAAGCAGATACGCAGTATTTT
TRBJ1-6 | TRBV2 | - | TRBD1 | CASSSDRFLGSPLHF | TGTGCCAGCAGCTCGGACAGGTTTCTAGGTTCACCCCTCCACTTT
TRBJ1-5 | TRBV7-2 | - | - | CASSLAGVDQPQHF | TGCGCCAGTAGCTTAGCAGGGGTCGATCAGCCCCAGCATTTT
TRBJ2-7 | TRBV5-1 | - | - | CASSLLEQGYEQYF | TGCGCCAGCAGCTTGTTGGAGCAGGGCTACGAGCAGTACTTC
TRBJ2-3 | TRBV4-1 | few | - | CASSQDSFGSDTQYF | TGCGCCAGCAGCCAAGATTCTTTTGGGTCAGATACGCAGTATTTT
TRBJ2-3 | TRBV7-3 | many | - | CASSPAGHSDTDTQYF | TGTGCCAGCAGCCCCGCAGGACACTCAGACACAGATACGCAGTATTTT
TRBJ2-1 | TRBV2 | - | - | CAGLEGNEQFF | TGTGCCGGCCTGGAGGGGAATGAGCAGTTCTTC
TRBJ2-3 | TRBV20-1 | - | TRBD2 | CSARDWGGDTDTQYF | TGCAGTGCTAGAGATTGGGGGGGTGACACAGATACGCAGTATTTT
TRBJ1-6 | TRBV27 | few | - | CASSTPGRNSPLHF | TGTGCCAGCAGTACCCCGGGGCGAAATTCACCCCTCCACTTT
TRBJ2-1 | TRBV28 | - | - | CASSLIGVPSSYNEQFF | TGTGCCAGCAGTTTAATTGGGGTCCCGAGCTCCTACAATGAGCAGTTCTTC
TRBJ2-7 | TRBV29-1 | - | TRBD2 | CSVEEGFAGVRYEQYF | TGCAGCGTTGAAGAGGGATTTGCGGGAGTGCGGTACGAGCAGTACTTC
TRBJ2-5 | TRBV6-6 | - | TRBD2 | CASTGGRWRSYQETQYF | TGTGCCAGCACCGGGGGGAGGTGGCGCTCATACCAAGAGACCCAGTACTTC
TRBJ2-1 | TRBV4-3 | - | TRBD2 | CASSQEWSGTYNEQFF | TGCGCCAGCAGCCAAGAGTGGAGCGGGACCTACAATGAGCAGTTCTTC
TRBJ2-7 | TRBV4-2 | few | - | CASSQVDFGEQYF | TGTGCCAGCAGCCAAGTGGACTTCGGCGAGCAGTACTTC
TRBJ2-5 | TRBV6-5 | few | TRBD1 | CASSSARTGEETQYF | TGTGCCAGCAGCTCCGCGAGGACAGGGGAAGAGACCCAGTACTTC
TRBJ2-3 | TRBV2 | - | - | CASNSRILSTDTQYF | TGTGCCAGCAATTCCAGAATCTTGAGCACAGATACGCAGTATTTT
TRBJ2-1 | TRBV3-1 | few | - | CASSPQTGLREQFF | TGTGCCAGCAGCCCCCAGACAGGTCTAAGAGAGCAGTTCTTC
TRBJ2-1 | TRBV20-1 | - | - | CSARAFDEQFF | TGCAGTGCTAGGGCGTTCGATGAGCAGTTCTTC
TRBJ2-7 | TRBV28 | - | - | CASSLLGTYSEQYF | TGTGCCAGCAGTTTGTTAGGGACCTATTCCGAGCAGTACTTC
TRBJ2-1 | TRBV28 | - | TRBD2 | CASRDASGRAYNEQFF | TGTGCCAGCAGAGATGCTAGCGGGAGGGCCTACAATGAGCAGTTCTTC
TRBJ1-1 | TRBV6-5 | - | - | CASSLVLRAEAFF | TGTGCCAGCAGCCTAGTTTTACGAGCTGAAGCTTTCTTT
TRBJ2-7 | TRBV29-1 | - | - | CSVEDLGGSYEQYF | TGCAGCGTTGAAGATCTTGGGGGTTCCTACGAGCAGTACTTC
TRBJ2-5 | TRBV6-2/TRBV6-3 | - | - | CASSRRAGHLQETQYF | TGTGCCAGCAGTCGGCGGGCGGGGCACCTTCAAGAGACCCAGTACTTC
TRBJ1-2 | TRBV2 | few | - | CASSVMASNYGYTF | TGTGCCAGCAGTGTTATGGCTTCTAACTATGGCTACACCTTC
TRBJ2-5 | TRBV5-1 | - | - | CASSLIRGLETQYF | TGCGCCAGCAGCCTGATCAGGGGCCTGGAGACCCAGTACTTC
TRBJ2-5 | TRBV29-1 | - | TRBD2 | CSVDSSGAYNEQYF | TGCAGCGTTGATTCGAGCGGGGCTTACAATGAGCAGTACTTC